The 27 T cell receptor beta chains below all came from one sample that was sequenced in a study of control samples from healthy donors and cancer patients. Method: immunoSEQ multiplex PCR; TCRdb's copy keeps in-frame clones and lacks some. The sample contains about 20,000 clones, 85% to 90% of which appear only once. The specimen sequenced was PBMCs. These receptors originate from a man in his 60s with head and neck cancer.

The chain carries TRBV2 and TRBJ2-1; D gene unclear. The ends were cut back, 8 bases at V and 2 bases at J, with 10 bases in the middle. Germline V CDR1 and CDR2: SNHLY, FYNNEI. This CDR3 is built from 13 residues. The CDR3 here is CASHSRTYNEQFF. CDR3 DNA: TGTGCCAGCCATAGTAGGACCTACAATGAGCAGTTCTTC.

CDR3 in amino acids: CASSGGREETQYF. DNA of the CDR3: TGTGCCAGCAGCGGTGGGAGGGAAGAGACCCAGTACTTC. The V and J genes are TRBV5-4 and TRBJ2-5; 7 nucleotides align to TRBD2. This CDR3 has 13 amino acids. Germline V gene lookup returns CDR1 SGHNT and CDR2 YYREEE (reference sequence). After removal of 4 bases from V and 3 bases from J, the junction contained 3 bases not matched to a gene.

The CDR3 loop reads CASSSTNLNEQFF. CDR3 nucleotide sequence: TGTGCCAGCAGCTCGACTAACCTCAATGAGCAGTTCTTC. The chain links TRBV11-2 to TRBJ2-1; possible D gene TRBD2, 5 bases. V lost 4 bases and J lost 6, with 10 bases in between. Germline assignment: CDR1 SGHAT and CDR2 FQNNGV. The CDR3 totals 13 residues.

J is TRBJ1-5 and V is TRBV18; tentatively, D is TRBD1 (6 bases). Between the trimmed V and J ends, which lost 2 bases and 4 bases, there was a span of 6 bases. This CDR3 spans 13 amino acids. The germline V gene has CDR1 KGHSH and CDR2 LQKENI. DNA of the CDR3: TGTGCCAGCTCACCAGGGACAAATCAGCCCCAGCATTTT. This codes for CASSPGTNQPQHF.

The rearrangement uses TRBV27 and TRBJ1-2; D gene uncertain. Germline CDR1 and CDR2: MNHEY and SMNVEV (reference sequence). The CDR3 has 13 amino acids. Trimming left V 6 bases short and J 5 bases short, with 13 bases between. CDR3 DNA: TGTGCCAGCAGATTACAAGGAACGTATGGCTACACCTTC. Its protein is CASRLQGTYGYTF.

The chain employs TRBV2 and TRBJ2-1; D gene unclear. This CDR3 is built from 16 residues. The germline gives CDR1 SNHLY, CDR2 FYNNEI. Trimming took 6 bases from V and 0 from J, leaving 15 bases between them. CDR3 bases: TGTGCCAGCAGCGCTGGACCTGTTAGCTCCTACAATGAGCAGTTCTTC. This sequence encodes CASSAGPVSSYNEQFF.

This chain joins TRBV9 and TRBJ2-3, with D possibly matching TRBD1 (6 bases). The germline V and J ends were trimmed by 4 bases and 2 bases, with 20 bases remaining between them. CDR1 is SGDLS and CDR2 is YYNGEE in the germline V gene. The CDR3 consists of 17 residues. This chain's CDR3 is CASSPGRGGRSTDTQYF. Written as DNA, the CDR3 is TGTGCCAGCAGCCCAGGGCGAGGGGGACGGTCCACAGATACGCAGTATTTT.

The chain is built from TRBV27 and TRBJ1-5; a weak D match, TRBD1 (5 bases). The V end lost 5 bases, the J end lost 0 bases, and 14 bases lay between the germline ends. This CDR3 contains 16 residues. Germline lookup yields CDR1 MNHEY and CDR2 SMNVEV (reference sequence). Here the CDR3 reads CASSAYGTVSNQPQHF. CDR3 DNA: TGTGCCAGCAGTGCCTACGGGACCGTTAGCAATCAGCCCCAGCATTTT.

CDR3 sequence reads: CASGPGAEVYNEQFF. CDR3 nucleotide sequence: TGTGCTAGTGGCCCTGGGGCCGAAGTCTACAATGAGCAGTTCTTC. The chain has TRBV12-5 and TRBJ2-1; tentative D call: TRBD1 (5 bases). The CDR3 totals 15 residues. V lost 6 bases, J lost 3 bases, and 15 bases lay in between. The germline CDR1 and CDR2 sequences are LGHNT and FRNRAP.

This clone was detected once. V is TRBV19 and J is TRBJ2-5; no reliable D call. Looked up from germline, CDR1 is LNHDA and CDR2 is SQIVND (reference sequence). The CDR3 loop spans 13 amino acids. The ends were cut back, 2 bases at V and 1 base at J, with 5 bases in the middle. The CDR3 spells CASSIRLQETQYF. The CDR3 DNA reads TGTGCCAGTAGTATAAGGCTCCAAGAGACCCAGTACTTC. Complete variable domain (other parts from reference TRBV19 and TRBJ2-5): DGGITQSPKYLFRKEGQNVTLSCEQNLNHDAMYWYRQDPGQGLRLIYYSQIVNDFQKGDIAEGYSVSREKKESFPLTVTSAQKNPTAFYLCASSIRLQETQYFGPGTRLLVL.

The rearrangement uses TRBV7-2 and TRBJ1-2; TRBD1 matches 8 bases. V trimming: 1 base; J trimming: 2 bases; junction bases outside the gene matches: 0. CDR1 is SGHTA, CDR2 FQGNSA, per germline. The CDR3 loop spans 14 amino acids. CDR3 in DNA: TGTGCCAGCAGCTTAGACAGGGGGAACTATGGCTACACCTTC. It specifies CASSLDRGNYGYTF.

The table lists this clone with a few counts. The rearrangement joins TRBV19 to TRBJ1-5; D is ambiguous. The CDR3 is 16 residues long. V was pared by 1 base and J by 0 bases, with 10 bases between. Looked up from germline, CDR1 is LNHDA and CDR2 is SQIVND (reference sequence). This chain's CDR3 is CASSIGGRVSNQPQHF. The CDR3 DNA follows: TGTGCCAGTAGTATAGGAGGGAGGGTTAGCAATCAGCCCCAGCATTTT.

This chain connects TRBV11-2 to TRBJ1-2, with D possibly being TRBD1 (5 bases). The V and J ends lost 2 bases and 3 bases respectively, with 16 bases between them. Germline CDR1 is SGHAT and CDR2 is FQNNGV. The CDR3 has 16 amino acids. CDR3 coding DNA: TGTGCCAGCAGCTTAACTTCTGGGGGTGGATACTATGGCTACACCTTC. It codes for CASSLTSGGGYYGYTF.

In nucleotides, the CDR3 is TGTGCCAGCTCACCCGGGCTCGGAGAGACCCAGTACTTC. Protein: CASSPGLGETQYF. This chain connects TRBV18 to TRBJ2-5; D unclear. Germline CDR1 and CDR2: KGHSH and LQKENI. This CDR3 has 13 amino acids. Trimming left V 3 bases short and J 4 bases short, with 9 bases between.

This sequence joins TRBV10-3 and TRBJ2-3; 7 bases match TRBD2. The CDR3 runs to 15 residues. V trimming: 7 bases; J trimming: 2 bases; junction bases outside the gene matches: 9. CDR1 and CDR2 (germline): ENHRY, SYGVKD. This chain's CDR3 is CAIKRQERDTDTQYF. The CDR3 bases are TGTGCCATCAAACGCCAGGAGCGGGACACAGATACGCAGTATTTT.

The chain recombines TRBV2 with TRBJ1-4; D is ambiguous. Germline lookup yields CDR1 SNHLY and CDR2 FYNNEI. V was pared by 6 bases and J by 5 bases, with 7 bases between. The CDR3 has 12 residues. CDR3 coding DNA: TGTGCCAGCAGACAGCTAAATGAAAAACTGTTTTTT. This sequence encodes CASRQLNEKLFF.

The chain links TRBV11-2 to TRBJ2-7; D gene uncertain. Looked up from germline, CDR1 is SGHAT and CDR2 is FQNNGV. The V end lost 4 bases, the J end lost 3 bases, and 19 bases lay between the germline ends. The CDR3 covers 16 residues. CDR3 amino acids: CASSSHPFGGIYEQYF. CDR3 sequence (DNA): TGTGCCAGCAGCTCCCACCCGTTCGGCGGAATCTACGAGCAGTACTTC.

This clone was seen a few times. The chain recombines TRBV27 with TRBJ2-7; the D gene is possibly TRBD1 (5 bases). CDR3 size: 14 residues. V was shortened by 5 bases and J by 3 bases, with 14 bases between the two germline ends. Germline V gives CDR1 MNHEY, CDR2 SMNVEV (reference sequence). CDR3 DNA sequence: TGTGCCAGCAGTGTGACAGTTGCCAACTACGAGCAGTACTTC. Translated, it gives CASSVTVANYEQYF.

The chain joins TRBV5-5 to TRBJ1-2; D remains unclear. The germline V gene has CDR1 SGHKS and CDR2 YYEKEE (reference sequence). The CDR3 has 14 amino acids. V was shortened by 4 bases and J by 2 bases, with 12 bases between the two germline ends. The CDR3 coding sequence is TGTGCCAGCAGCCCTCAGCAGGCAAACTATGGCTACACCTTC. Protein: CASSPQQANYGYTF.

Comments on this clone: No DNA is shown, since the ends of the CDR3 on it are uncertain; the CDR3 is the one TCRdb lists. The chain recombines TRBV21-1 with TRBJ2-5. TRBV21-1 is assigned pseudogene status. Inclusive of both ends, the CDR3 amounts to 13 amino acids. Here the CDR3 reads CASVRVGVGTQYF.

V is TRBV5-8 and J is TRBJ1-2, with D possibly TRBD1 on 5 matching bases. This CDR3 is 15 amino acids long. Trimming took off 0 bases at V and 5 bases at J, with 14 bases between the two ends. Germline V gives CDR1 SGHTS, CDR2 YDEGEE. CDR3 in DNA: TGTGCCAGCAGCTTGGGTACGGTACGGGGGTATGGCTACACCTTC. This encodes CASSLGTVRGYGYTF.

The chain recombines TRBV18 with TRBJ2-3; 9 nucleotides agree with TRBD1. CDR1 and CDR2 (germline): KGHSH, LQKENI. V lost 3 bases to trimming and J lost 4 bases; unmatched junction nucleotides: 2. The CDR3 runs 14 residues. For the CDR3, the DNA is TGTGCCAGCTCACCGGGACAGGGTGCAGATACGCAGTATTTT. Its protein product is CASSPGQGADTQYF.

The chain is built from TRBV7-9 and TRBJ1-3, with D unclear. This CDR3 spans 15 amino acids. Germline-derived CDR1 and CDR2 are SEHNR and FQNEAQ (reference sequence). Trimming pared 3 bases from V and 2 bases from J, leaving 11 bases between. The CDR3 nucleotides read TGTGCCAGCAGCTTTGGAGGGTCGACTGGAAACACCATATATTTT. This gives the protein CASSFGGSTGNTIYF.

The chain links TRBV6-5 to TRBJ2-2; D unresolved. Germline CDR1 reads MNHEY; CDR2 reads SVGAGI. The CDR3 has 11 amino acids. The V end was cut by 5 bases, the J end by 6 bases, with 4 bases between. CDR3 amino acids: CASSTPGELFF. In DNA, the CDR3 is TGTGCCAGCAGTACCCCCGGGGAGCTGTTTTTT.

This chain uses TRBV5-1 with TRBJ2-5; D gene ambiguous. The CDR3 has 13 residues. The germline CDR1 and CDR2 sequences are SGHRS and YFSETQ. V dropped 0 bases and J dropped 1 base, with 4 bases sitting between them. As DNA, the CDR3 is TGCGCCAGCAGCTTGGGTGCCCAAGAGACCCAGTACTTC. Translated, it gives CASSLGAQETQYF.

The DNA of the CDR3 is TGTGCCAGCAGCTTAAGGCTAGCGGGCTTTGGGGACACCGGGGAGCTGTTTTTT. It encodes CASSLRLAGFGDTGELFF. The V call is TRBV7-9, the J call TRBJ2-2, with 8 bases aligning to TRBD2. Unmatched junction bases numbered 11, after V lost 2 bases and J lost 3 bases. There are 18 residues in the CDR3. Germline CDR1 SEHNR, CDR2 FQNEAQ (reference sequence).

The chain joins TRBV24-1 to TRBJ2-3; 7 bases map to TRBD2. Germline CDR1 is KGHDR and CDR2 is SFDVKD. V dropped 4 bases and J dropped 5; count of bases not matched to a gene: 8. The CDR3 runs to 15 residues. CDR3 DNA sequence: TGTGCCACCAGTGACGCCCCAGCGGGGAGAGATACGCAGTATTTT. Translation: CATSDAPAGRDTQYF.